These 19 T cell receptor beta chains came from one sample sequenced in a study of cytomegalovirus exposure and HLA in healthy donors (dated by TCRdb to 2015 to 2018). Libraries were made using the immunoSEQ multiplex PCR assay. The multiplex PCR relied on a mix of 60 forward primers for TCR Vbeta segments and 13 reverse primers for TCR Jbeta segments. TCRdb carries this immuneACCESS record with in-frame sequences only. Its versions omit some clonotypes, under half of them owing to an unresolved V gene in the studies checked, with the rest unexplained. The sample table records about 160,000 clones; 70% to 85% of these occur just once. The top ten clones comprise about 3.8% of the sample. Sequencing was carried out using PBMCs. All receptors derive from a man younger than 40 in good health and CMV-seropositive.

The CDR3 DNA reads TGTGCCAGCAGCCAAGAGGGGGCGGATACGCAGTATTTT. It yields the protein CASSQEGADTQYF. The V and J genes are TRBV5-4 and TRBJ2-3; 7 bases are shared with TRBD1. After removal of 4 bases from V and 6 bases from J, the junction contained 5 bases not matched to a gene. CDR3 length: 13 amino acids. CDR1 and CDR2 (germline): SGHNT, YYREEE (reference sequence).

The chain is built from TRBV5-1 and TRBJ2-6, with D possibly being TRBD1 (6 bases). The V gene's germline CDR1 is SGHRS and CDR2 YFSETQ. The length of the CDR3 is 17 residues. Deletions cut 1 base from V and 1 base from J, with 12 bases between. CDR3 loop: CASSLTGRLSGANVLTF. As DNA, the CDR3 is TGCGCCAGCAGCTTGACAGGGAGATTATCTGGGGCCAACGTCCTGACTTTC.

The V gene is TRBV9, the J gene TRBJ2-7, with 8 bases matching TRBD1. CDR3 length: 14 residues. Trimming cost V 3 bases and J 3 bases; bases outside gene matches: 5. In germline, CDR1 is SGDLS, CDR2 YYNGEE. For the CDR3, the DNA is TGTGCCAGCAGCGAGGACAGGGAAGACTACGAGCAGTACTTC. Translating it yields CASSEDREDYEQYF.

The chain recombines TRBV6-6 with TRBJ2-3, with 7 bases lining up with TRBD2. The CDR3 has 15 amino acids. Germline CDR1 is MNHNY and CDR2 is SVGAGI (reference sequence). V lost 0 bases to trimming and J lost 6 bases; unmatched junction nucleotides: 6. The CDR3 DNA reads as TGTGCCAGCAGTTACTCGCGCGGGGGTGGGGATACGCAGTATTTT. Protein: CASSYSRGGGDTQYF.

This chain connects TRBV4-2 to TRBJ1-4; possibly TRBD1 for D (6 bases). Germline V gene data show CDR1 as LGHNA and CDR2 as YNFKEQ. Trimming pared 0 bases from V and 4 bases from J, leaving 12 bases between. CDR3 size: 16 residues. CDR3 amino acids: CASSQDYWTVNEKLFF. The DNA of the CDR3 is TGTGCCAGCAGCCAAGATTATTGGACAGTTAATGAAAAACTGTTTTTT.

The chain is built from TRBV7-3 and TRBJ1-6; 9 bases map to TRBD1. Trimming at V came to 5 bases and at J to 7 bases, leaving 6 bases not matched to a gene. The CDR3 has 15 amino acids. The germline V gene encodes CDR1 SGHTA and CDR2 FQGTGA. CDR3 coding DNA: TGTGCCAGCAGCCCCAACGGACAGGGGAATTCACCCCTCCACTTT. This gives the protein CASSPNGQGNSPLHF. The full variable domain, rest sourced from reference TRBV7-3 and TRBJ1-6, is GAGVSQTPSNKVTEKGKYVELRCDPISGHTALYWYRQSLGQGPEFLIYFQGTGAADDSGLPNDRFFAVRPEGSVSTLKIQRTERGDSAVYLCASSPNGQGNSPLHFGNGTRLTVT.

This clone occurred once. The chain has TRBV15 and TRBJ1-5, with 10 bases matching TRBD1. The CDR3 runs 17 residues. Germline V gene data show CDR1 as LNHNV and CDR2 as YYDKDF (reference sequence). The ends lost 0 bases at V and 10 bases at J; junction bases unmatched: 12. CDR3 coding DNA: TGTGCCACCAGCAGAGACCAAGACAGGGGGCGACGTGGACCCCAGCATTTT. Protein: CATSRDQDRGRRGPQHF.

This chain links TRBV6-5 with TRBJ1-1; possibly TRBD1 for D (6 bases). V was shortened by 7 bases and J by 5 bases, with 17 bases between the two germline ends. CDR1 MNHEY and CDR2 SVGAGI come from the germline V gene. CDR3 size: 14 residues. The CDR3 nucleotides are TGTGCCAGCATCAAACAGGGCGGAGGAACTGAAGCTTTCTTT. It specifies CASIKQGGGTEAFF.

CDR3 amino acids: CASSFGQGAPNTEAFF. CDR3 in DNA: TGTGCCAGCAGCTTCGGACAGGGGGCGCCGAACACTGAAGCTTTCTTT. V is TRBV7-9 and J is TRBJ1-1; 11 positions match TRBD1. Per the germline V gene, CDR1 is SEHNR and CDR2 is FQNEAQ (reference sequence). The CDR3 is made up of 16 amino acids. With 3 bases clipped from V and 1 base from J, the junction kept 4 bases outside the gene matches. The full variable domain, in which reference TRBV7-9 and TRBJ1-1 provide the parts outside the CDR3, is DTGVSQNPRHKITKRGQNVTFRCDPISEHNRLYWYRQTLGQGPEFLTYFQNEAQLEKSRLLSDRFSAERPKGSFSTLEIQRTEQGDSAMYLCASSFGQGAPNTEAFFGQGTRLTVV.

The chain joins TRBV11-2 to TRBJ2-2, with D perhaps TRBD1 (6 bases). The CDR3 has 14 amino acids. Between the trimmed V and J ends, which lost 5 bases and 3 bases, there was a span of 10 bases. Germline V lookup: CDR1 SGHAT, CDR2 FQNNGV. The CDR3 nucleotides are TGTGCCAGCAGCCAACGGACAGACACCGGGGAGCTGTTTTTT. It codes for CASSQRTDTGELFF.

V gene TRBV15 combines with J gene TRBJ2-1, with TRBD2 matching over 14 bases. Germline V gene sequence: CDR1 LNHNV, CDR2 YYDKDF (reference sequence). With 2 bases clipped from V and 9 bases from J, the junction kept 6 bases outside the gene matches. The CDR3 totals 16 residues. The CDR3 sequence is CATSRSPTSGGAEQFF. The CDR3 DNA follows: TGTGCCACCAGCAGATCCCCGACTAGCGGGGGGGCTGAGCAGTTCTTC.

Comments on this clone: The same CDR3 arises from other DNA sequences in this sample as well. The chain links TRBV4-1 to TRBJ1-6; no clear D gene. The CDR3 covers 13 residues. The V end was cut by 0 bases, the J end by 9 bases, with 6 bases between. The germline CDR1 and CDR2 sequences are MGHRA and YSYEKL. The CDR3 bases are TGCGCCAGCAGCCAAGATCGGGGTTCACCCCTCCACTTT. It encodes CASSQDRGSPLHF.

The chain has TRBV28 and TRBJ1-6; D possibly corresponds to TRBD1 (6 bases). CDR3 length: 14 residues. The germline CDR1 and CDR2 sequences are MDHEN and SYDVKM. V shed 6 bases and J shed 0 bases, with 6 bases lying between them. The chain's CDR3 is CASRDSSYNSPLHF. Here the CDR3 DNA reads TGTGCCAGCAGGGACAGCTCCTATAATTCACCCCTCCACTTT.

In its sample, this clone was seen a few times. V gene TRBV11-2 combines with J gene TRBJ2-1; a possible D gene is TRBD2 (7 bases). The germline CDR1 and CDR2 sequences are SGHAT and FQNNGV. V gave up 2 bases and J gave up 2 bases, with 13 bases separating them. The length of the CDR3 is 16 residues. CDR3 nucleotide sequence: TGTGCCAGCAGCTTAAGGGGGGGGGTTACCTACAATGAGCAGTTCTTC. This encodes CASSLRGGVTYNEQFF.

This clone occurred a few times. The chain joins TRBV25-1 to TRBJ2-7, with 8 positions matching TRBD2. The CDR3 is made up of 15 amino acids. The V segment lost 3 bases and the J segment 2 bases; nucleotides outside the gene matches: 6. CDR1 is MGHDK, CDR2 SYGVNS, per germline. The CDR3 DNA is TGTGCCAGCAGTGAGGCTAGCGGGCTTACCTACGAGCAGTACTTC. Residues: CASSEASGLTYEQYF.

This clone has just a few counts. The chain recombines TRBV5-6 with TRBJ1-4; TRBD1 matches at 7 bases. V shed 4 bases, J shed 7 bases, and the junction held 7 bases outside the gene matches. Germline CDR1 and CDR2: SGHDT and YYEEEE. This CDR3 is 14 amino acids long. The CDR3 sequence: CASSTTGHLEKLFF. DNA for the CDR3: TGTGCCAGCAGCACGACAGGGCACCTTGAAAAACTGTTTTTT. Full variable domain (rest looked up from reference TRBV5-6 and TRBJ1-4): DAGVTQSPTHLIKTRGQQVTLRCSPKSGHDTVSWYQQALGQGPQFIFQYYEEEERQRGNFPDRFSGHQFPNYSSELNVNALLLGDSALYLCASSTTGHLEKLFFGSGTQLSVL.

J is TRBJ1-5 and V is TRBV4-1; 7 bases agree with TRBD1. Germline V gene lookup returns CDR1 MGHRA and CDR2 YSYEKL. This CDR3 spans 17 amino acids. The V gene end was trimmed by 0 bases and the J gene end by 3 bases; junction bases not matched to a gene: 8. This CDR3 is CASSQDMVGGLNQPQHF. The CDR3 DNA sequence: TGCGCCAGCAGCCAAGACATGGTAGGGGGCCTCAATCAGCCCCAGCATTTT.

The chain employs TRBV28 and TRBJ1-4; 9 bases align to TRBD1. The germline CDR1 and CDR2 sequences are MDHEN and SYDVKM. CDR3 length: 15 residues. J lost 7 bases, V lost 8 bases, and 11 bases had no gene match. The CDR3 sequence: CASGSVQGAGEKLFF. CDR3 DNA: TGTGCCAGCGGCTCTGTACAGGGGGCAGGTGAAAAACTGTTTTTT.

The CDR3: CASSSGGFGSGSPLHF. DNA of the CDR3: TGTGCCAGCAGCTCGGGGGGTTTCGGCTCCGGTTCACCCCTCCACTTT. This rearrangement joins TRBV5-5 to TRBJ1-6, with D tentatively TRBD1 (5 bases). The CDR3 consists of 16 residues. Trimming took off 3 bases at V and 9 bases at J, with 19 bases between the two ends. Germline loops: CDR1 SGHKS, CDR2 YYEKEE (reference sequence).